A selection of T cell receptor beta chains follows, all from one sample in a study of T cells in Graves' hyperthyroidism and ophthalmopathy. TCRdb used MiXCR to reprocess the multiplex PCR reads, holding one entry per CDR3 protein. The profile covers 300,000 to 450,000 distinct CDR3 sequences, with roughly 17% appearing a single time and roughly 35% taken by the ten largest. The specimen was blood. These receptor sequences come from a woman aged 25 to 45 with Graves' hyperthyroidism that later progressed to Graves' ophthalmopathy. CDR3s include the opening cysteine and the closing phenylalanine or tryptophan.

V,J,CDR3
TRBV14,TRBJ2-3,CASSHAGGITDTQYF
TRBV28,TRBJ2-1,CASSLEGPTYNEQFF
TRBV5-5,TRBJ2-7,CASSLGSVRPTYEQYF
TRBV7-9,TRBJ2-1,CASSSRLAGVWNEQFF
TRBV12-5,TRBJ1-1,CASGLVPTTGVGTEAFF
TRBV19,TRBJ1-2,CASSTEGRGNYGYTF
TRBV11-2,TRBJ2-3,CASSPATGGRDTQYF
TRBV29-1,TRBJ2-2,CSVDPGQGTNTGELFF
TRBV7-9,TRBJ1-1,CASSSGTGGAFF
TRBV27,TRBJ1-5,CASSYDRGGNQPQHF
TRBV5-1,TRBJ1-5,CASSFTGGSPQHF
TRBV30,TRBJ2-3,CAWGQSSTDTQYF
TRBV10-1,TRBJ2-5,CASSDVRGSQETQYF
TRBV4-1,TRBJ1-5,CASSQEIGQPQHF
TRBV2,TRBJ2-2,CAGSWGVENTGELFF
TRBV29-1,TRBJ2-1,CSVNGGGVGYNEQFF
TRBV7-9,TRBJ1-1,CASSLTVTRGNTEAFF
TRBV28,TRBJ1-1,CASSTSLRGANTEAFF
TRBV19,TRBJ1-1,CASKWGDMNTEAFF
TRBV28,TRBJ2-2,CASSLVFQGTGELFF
TRBV19,TRBJ2-1,CASSIGRVQSSYNEQFF
TRBV29-1,TRBJ2-5,CSVTIGSETQYF
TRBV10-3,TRBJ1-1,CAISEGAWHTEAFF
TRBV2,TRBJ2-1,CASSTDRGYNEQFF
TRBV12-3/TRBV12-4,TRBJ2-7,CASSSHAGLVSYEQYF
TRBV19,TRBJ1-2,CASSLQENYGYTF
TRBV7-9,TRBJ2-7,CASSSSGNSYEQYF
TRBV7-6,TRBJ2-1,CASSLDAAGLAGGLYGGEQFF
TRBV30,TRBJ2-7,CAVGAYEQYF
TRBV24-1,TRBJ1-2,CATSGGIADGYTF
TRBV20-1,TRBJ1-1,CSASDRGGLDTEAFF
TRBV2,TRBJ1-5,CASRGTVNQPQHF
TRBV7-8,TRBJ1-6,CASSPLRTAPYNSPLHF
TRBV5-1,TRBJ1-6,CASSLEGGSHLHF
TRBV6-1,TRBJ2-5,CASRPGTGLQETQYF